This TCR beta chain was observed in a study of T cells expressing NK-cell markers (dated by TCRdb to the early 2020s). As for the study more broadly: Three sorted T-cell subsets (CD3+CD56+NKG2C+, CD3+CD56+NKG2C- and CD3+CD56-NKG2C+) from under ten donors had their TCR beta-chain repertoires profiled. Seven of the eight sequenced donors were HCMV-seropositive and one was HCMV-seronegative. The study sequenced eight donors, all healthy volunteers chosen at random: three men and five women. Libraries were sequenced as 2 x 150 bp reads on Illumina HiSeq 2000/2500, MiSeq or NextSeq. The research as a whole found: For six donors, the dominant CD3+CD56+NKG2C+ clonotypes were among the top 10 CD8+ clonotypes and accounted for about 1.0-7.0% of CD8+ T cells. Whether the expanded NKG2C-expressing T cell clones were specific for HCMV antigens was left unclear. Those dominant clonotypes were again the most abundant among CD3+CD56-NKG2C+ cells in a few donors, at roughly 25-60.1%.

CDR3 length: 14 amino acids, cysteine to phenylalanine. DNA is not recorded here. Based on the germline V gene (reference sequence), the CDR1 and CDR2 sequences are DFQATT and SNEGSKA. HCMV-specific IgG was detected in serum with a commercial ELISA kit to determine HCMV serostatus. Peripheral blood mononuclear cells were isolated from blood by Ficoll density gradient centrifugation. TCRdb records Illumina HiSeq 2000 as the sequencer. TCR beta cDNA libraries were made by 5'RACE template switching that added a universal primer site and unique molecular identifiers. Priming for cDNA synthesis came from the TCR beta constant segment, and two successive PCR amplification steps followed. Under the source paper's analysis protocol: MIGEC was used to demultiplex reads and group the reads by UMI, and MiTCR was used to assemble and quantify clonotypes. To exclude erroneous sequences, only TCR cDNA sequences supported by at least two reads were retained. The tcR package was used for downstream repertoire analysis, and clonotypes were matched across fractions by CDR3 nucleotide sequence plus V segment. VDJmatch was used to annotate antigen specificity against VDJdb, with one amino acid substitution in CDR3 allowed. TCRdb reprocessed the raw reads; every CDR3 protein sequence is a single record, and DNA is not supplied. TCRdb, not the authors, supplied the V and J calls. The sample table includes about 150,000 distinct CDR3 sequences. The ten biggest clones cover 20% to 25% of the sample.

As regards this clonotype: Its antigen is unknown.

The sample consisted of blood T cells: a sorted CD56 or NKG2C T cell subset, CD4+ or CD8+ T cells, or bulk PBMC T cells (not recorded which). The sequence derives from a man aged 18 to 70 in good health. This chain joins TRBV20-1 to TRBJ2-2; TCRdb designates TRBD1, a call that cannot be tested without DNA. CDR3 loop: CSVKGQWDTGELFF.